This entry describes one T cell receptor beta chain. This entry is derived from a study of cytomegalovirus exposure and HLA in healthy donors. There are 16 residues in the CDR3. V shed 2 bases, J shed 4 bases, and the junction held 8 bases outside the gene matches. CDR1 and CDR2 (germline): SGHDN, FVKESK. 13 Jbeta primers and 60 Vbeta primers were used for the PCR. The protocol was immunoSEQ multiplex PCR, while the TCRdb copy is restricted to in-frame clones and leaves out a portion. The sample yields about 190,000 clones, roughly 75% seen once. The chain joins TRBV14 to TRBJ2-7; 10 nucleotides line up with TRBD1. The source of this sequence is a man aged 30 to 45 in good health and CMV-seropositive. The sequenced sample was PBMCs. Here the CDR3 DNA reads TGTGCCAGCAGCCAATTTGACAGGACAGGGGGGTACGAGCAGTACTTC. Its translation: CASSQFDRTGGYEQYF.